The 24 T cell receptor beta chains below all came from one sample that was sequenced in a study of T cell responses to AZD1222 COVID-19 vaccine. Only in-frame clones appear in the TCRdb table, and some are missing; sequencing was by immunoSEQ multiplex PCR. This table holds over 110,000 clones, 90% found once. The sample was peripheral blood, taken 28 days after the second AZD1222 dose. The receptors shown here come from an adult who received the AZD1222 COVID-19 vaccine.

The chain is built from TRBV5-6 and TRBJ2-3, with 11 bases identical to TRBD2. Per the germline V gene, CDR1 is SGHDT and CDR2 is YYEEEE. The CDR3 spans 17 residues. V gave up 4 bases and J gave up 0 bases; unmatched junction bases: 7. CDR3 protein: CASSPGLADPSTDTQYF. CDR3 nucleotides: TGTGCCAGCAGCCCGGGACTAGCGGACCCTAGCACAGATACGCAGTATTTT.

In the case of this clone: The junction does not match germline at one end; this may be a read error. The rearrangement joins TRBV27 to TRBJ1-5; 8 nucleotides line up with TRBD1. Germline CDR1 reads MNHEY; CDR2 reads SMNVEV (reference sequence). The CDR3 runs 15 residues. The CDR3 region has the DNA TGTGCCAGCCGTTTGGGACAGGTCGACAATCAGCCCCAGCATTTT. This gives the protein CASRLGQVDNQPQHF.

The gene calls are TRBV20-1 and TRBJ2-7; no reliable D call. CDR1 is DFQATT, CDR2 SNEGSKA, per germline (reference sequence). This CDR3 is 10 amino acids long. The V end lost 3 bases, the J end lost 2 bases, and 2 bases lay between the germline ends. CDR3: CSASPYEQYF. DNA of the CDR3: TGCAGTGCTAGTCCCTACGAGCAGTACTTC.

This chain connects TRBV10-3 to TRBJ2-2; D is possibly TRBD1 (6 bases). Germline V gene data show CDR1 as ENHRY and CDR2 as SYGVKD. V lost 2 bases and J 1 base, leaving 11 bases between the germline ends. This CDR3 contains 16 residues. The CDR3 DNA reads TGTGCCATCAGTGAGCCGACAGGACTGAACACCGGGGAGCTGTTTTTT. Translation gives CAISEPTGLNTGELFF.

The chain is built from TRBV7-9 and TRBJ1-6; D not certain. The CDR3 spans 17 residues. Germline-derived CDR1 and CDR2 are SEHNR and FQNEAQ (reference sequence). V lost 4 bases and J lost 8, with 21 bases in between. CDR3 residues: CASSSFVKGPEDSPLHF. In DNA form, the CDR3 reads TGTGCCAGCAGCTCATTTGTTAAAGGGCCCGAAGATTCACCCCTCCACTTT.

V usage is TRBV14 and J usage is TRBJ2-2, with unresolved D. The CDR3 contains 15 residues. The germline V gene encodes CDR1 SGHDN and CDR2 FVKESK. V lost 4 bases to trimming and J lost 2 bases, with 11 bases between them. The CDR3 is CASSPLLVNTGELFF. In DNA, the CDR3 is TGTGCCAGCAGCCCTCTTCTGGTTAACACCGGGGAGCTGTTTTTT.

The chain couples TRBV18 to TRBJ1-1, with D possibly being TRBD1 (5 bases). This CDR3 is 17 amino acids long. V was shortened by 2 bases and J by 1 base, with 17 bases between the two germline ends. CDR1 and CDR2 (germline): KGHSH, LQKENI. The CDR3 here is CASSPYIQDPENTEAFF. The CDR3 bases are TGTGCCAGCTCACCATATATACAGGACCCGGAGAACACTGAAGCTTTCTTT.

The CDR3 reads CASRRTGGNQPQHF. The CDR3 nucleotides read TGTGCCAGCAGGAGGACAGGGGGCAATCAGCCCCAGCATTTT. The chain links TRBV6-5 to TRBJ1-5, with 9 bases identical to TRBD1. Germline CDR1 is MNHEY and CDR2 is SVGAGI. V shed 6 bases, J shed 2 bases, and the junction held 2 bases outside the gene matches. The CDR3 loop spans 14 amino acids.

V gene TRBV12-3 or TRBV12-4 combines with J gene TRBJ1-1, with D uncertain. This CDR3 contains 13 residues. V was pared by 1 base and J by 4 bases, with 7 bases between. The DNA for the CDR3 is TGTGCCAGCAGTTTAGTCAGCTCCACTGAAGCTTTCTTT. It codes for CASSLVSSTEAFF.

In DNA, the CDR3 is TGTGCCAGCAAGTCGGGGCTGGAGACCCAGTACTTC. Protein sequence: CASKSGLETQYF. The chain joins TRBV28 to TRBJ2-5; D could derive from TRBD1 or TRBD2 (5 bases each). The CDR3 covers 12 residues. Trimming left V 7 bases short and J 5 bases short, with 11 bases between. From germline, CDR1 is MDHEN and CDR2 SYDVKM.

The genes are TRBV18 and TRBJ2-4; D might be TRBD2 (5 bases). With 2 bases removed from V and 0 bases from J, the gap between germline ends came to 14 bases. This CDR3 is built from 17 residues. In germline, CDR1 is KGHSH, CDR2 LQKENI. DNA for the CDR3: TGTGCCAGCTCACCATTAGTACGGGGTGTAGCCAAAAACATTCAGTACTTC. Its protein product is CASSPLVRGVAKNIQYF.

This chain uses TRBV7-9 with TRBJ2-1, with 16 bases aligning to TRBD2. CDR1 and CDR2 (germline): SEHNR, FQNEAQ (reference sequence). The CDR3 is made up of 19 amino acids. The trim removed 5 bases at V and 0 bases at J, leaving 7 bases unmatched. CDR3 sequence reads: CASSTGTSGRGGSYNEQFF. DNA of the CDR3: TGTGCCAGCAGCACCGGGACTAGCGGGAGGGGAGGCTCCTACAATGAGCAGTTCTTC.

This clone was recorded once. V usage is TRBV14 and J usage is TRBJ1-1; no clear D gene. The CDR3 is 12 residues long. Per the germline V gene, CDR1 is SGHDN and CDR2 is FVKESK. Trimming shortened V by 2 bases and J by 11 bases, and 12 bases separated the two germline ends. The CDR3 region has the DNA TGTGCCAGCAGCCAATCTGGTATTGGGGCTTTCTTT. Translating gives CASSQSGIGAFF.

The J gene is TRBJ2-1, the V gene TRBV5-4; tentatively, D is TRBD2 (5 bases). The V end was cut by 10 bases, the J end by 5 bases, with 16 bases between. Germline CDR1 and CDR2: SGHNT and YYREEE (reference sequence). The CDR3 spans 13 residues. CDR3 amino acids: CAATGRLNNEQFF. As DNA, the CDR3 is TGTGCCGCAACGGGGAGACTGAACAATGAGCAGTTCTTC.

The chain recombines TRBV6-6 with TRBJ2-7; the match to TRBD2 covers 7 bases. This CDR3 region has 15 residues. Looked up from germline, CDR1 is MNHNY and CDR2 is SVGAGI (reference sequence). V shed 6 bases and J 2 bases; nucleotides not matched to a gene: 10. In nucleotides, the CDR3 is TGTGCCAGCAGGACACCATCTGCGGGAGCCTACGAGCAGTACTTC. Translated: CASRTPSAGAYEQYF.

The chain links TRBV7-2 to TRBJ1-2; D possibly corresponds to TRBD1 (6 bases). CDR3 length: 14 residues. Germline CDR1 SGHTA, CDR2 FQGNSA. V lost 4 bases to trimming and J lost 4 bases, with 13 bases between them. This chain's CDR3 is CASSSSTGFYGYTF. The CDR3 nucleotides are TGTGCCAGCAGCTCCTCGACAGGTTTCTATGGCTACACCTTC.

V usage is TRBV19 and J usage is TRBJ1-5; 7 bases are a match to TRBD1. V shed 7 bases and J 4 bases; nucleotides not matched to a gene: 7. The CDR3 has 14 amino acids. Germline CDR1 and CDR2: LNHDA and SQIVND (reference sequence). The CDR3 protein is CASTRSGGNQPQHF. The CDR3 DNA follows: TGTGCCAGTACCCGTTCAGGGGGTAATCAGCCCCAGCATTTT.

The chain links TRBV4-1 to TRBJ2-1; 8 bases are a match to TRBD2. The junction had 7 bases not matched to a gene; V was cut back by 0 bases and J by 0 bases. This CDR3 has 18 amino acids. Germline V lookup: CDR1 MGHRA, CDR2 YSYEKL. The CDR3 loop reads CASSQEGSGTRSYNEQFF. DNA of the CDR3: TGCGCCAGCAGCCAAGAAGGTAGCGGGACCCGCTCCTACAATGAGCAGTTCTTC.

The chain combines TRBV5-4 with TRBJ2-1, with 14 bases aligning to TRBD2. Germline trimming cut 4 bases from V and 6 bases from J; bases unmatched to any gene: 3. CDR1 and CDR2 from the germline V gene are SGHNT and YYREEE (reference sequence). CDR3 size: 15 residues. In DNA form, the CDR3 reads TGTGCCAGCAGCACGGGACTAGCGGGGGTCAATGAGCAGTTCTTC. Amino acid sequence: CASSTGLAGVNEQFF.

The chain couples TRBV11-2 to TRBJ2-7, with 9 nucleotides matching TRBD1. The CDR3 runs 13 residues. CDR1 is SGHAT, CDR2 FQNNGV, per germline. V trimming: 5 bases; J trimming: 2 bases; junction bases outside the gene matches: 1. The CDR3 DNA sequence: TGTGCCAGCAGCCGACAGGGGGCCTACGAGCAGTACTTC. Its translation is CASSRQGAYEQYF.

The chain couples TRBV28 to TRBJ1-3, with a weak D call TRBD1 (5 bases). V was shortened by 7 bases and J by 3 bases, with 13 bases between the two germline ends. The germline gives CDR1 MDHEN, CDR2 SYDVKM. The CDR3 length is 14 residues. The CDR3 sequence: CASINRGVGNTIYF. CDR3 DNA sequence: TGTGCCAGCATCAACCGGGGCGTTGGAAACACCATATATTTT.

In nucleotides, the CDR3 is TGTGCCACCAGCAGAGTTCGGCGCGATACGCAGTATTTT. Translation: CATSRVRRDTQYF. V and J are TRBV15 and TRBJ2-3; D call uncertain. This CDR3 region has 13 residues. In germline, CDR1 is LNHNV, CDR2 YYDKDF (reference sequence). V gave up 1 base and J gave up 6 bases, with 8 bases separating them.

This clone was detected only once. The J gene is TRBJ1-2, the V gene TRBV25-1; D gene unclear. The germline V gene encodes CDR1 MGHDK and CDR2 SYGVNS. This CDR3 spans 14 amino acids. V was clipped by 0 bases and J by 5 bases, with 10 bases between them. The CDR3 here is CASSEYGMVYGYTF. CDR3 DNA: TGTGCCAGCAGTGAATATGGGATGGTTTATGGCTACACCTTC.

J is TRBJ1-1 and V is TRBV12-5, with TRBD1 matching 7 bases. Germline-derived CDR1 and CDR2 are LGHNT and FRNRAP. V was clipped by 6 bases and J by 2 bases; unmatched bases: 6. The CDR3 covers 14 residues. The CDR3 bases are TGTGCTAGTGGGAAAGGACAGGAAAACACTGAAGCTTTCTTT. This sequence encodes CASGKGQENTEAFF.